The T cell receptor (beta chain) under discussion was sequenced for a study of CD4+ T cells in melanoma. Method: immunoSEQ multiplex PCR; TCRdb's copy keeps in-frame clones and lacks some. The sample has approximately 14,000 clones; around 80% are singletons. About this clone itself: No antigen is known for it.

The germline V gene has CDR1 SNHLY and CDR2 FYNNEI. CDR3 length: 16 residues. The trim removed 3 bases at V and 0 bases at J, leaving 6 bases unmatched. Broader study findings: CD8+ T cell, macrophage and B cell function reportedly correlated with neoantigen-specific CD4+ T cells.

V is TRBV2 and J is TRBJ2-5, with 8 nucleotides matching TRBD2. This TCR was sampled from a human donor with melanoma. What was sequenced was cells from a culture (not recorded whether cultured in vitro). CDR3 sequence (DNA): TGTGCCAGCAGTGATCTTAGCGGGGTGTACCAAGAGACCCAGTACTTC. Encoded protein: CASSDLSGVYQETQYF.